What follows are 15 T cell receptor beta chains derived from one specimen sequenced in a study of cytomegalovirus exposure and HLA in healthy donors listed by TCRdb under 2017. The receptor library was made with the immunoSEQ multiplex PCR assay. A mixture of 60 forward primers for TCR Vbeta segments and 13 reverse primers for TCR Jbeta segments was used in the multiplex PCR. Imported from immuneACCESS, the table was reduced by TCRdb to in-frame sequences with V and J called. These copies leave out some clones; in studies compared against another copy, an unresolved V gene accounts for under half, and the cause of the remainder is not known. Within this sample are 130,000 to 150,000 clones, with roughly 76% of them counted one time only. The biggest ten clones account for approximately 15% of the sample. Sequenced: PBMCs. These receptors were taken from a human donor in good health.

This chain links TRBV2 with TRBJ1-2; D might be TRBD1 (5 bases). Trimming stripped 3 bases from V and 2 bases from J, with 10 bases between. The germline CDR1 and CDR2 sequences are SNHLY and FYNNEI. The CDR3 runs 14 residues. The CDR3 DNA reads as TGTGCCAGCAGTGACGGAGGGGCGAACTATGGCTACACCTTC. Translation gives CASSDGGANYGYTF.

This clone showed up just a few times. This chain links TRBV4-1 with TRBJ2-7, with TRBD1 matching over 7 bases. Germline V gene data show CDR1 as MGHRA and CDR2 as YSYEKL. This CDR3 has 13 residues. The V and J ends lost 4 bases and 4 bases, in that order; junction bases with no gene match: 4. The CDR3 bases are TGCGCCAGCAGCCCCGGGACAGAGTACGAGCAGTACTTC. Its protein product is CASSPGTEYEQYF.

This clone was seen only once. The chain uses TRBV28 and TRBJ2-7, with D perhaps TRBD1 (6 bases). Germline V CDR1 and CDR2: MDHEN, SYDVKM. The V end lost 4 bases, the J end lost 3 bases, and 13 bases lay between the germline ends. The CDR3 totals 14 residues. This CDR3 is CASSSPGQSYEQYF. CDR3 sequence (DNA): TGTGCCAGCAGTTCCCCCGGACAGAGCTACGAGCAGTACTTC.

This chain connects TRBV11-2 to TRBJ1-3, with D possibly TRBD1 on 6 matching bases. Germline CDR1 reads SGHAT; CDR2 reads FQNNGV. The CDR3 length is 14 residues. The ends were cut back, 5 bases at V and 6 bases at J, with 14 bases in the middle. CDR3 loop: CASSEGHMENTIYF. The CDR3 DNA reads as TGTGCCAGCAGCGAGGGACATATGGAAAACACCATATATTTT. The full variable domain, with the rest looked up from reference TRBV11-2 and TRBJ1-3, is EAGVAQSPRYKIIEKRQSVAFWCNPISGHATLYWYQQILGQGPKLLIQFQNNGVVDDSQLPKDRFSAERLKGVDSTLKIQPAKLEDSAVYLCASSEGHMENTIYFGEGSWLTVV.

The chain recombines TRBV5-6 with TRBJ2-3; TRBD2 might be the D (7 bases). CDR3 length: 18 residues. Germline V gives CDR1 SGHDT, CDR2 YYEEEE. Trimming took 1 base from V and 0 from J, leaving 18 bases between them. The CDR3 sequence: CASSLPTEGGTSTDTQYF. CDR3 in DNA: TGTGCCAGCAGCTTGCCCACGGAGGGGGGGACTAGCACAGATACGCAGTATTTT. The whole variable domain, filled in from reference TRBV5-6 and TRBJ2-3, reads DAGVTQSPTHLIKTRGQQVTLRCSPKSGHDTVSWYQQALGQGPQFIFQYYEEEERQRGNFPDRFSGHQFPNYSSELNVNALLLGDSALYLCASSLPTEGGTSTDTQYFGPGTRLTVL.

This rearrangement joins TRBV2 to TRBJ2-7; no firm D call. This CDR3 spans 13 amino acids. In germline, CDR1 is SNHLY, CDR2 FYNNEI. The V end was cut by 6 bases, the J end by 2 bases, with 11 bases between. The CDR3 DNA is TGTGCCAGCAGCCCCACAGAAGCCTACGAGCAGTACTTC. It specifies CASSPTEAYEQYF.

This chain connects TRBV7-9 to TRBJ2-5; 12 bases match TRBD1. This CDR3 is 15 amino acids long. With V trimmed by 1 base and J by 5 bases, 2 bases remained unmatched. Germline CDR1 and CDR2: SEHNR and FQNEAQ (reference sequence). The CDR3: CASSLGDRGRETQYF. CDR3 in DNA: TGTGCCAGCAGCTTAGGGGACAGGGGGCGTGAGACCCAGTACTTC.

The chain employs TRBV7-9 and TRBJ2-3, with 7 bases matching TRBD2. CDR1 and CDR2 from the germline V gene are SEHNR and FQNEAQ (reference sequence). Trimming took 0 bases from V and 2 from J; bases not matched to a gene: 8. The CDR3 contains 17 residues. This chain's CDR3 is CASSLAFGREYTDTQYF. In nucleotides, the CDR3 is TGTGCCAGCAGCTTAGCTTTCGGGCGGGAGTACACAGATACGCAGTATTTT.

This rearrangement joins TRBV5-1 to TRBJ2-1; 9 nucleotides align to TRBD2. This CDR3 is 20 amino acids long. Germline lookup yields CDR1 SGHRS and CDR2 YFSETQ. With 4 bases clipped from V and 0 bases from J, the junction kept 17 bases outside the gene matches. The CDR3: CASSLNGGTSLPSSYNEQFF. The CDR3 DNA sequence: TGCGCCAGCAGCCTAAACGGCGGGACTAGCCTGCCGAGCTCCTACAATGAGCAGTTCTTC.

This clone was recorded a few times. Here the CDR3 DNA reads TGTGCCAGCAGTGAAGAACGGGTGGACACTGAAGCTTTCTTT. This gives the protein CASSEERVDTEAFF. The chain uses TRBV2 and TRBJ1-1, with D hard to call. Germline V CDR1 and CDR2: SNHLY, FYNNEI. V was shortened by 1 base and J by 3 bases, with 9 bases between the two germline ends. There are 14 residues in the CDR3.

The sample holds a few counts of this clone. V gene TRBV19 combines with J gene TRBJ1-5; a possible D gene is TRBD1 (6 bases). Looked up from germline, CDR1 is LNHDA and CDR2 is SQIVND (reference sequence). This CDR3 spans 14 amino acids. The ends were cut back, 7 bases at V and 3 bases at J, with 13 bases in the middle. CDR3 sequence: CASTLDRNNQPQHF. The CDR3 region has the DNA TGTGCCAGTACCCTCGACAGGAACAATCAGCCCCAGCATTTT.

This clone was recorded a few times. The chain has TRBV28 and TRBJ1-5; a possible D gene is TRBD1 (5 bases). The V end lost 7 bases, the J end lost 2 bases, and 12 bases lay between the germline ends. CDR1 MDHEN and CDR2 SYDVKM come from the germline V gene. CDR3 length: 14 amino acids. The CDR3 sequence is CASTPRGGNQPQHF. As DNA, the CDR3 is TGTGCCAGCACCCCACGGGGGGGCAATCAGCCCCAGCATTTT. The full variable domain, with the rest looked up from reference TRBV28 and TRBJ1-5, is DVKVTQSSRYLVKRTGEKVFLECVQDMDHENMFWYRQDPGLGLRLIYFSYDVKMKEKGDIPEGYSVSREKKERFSLILESASTNQTSMYLCASTPRGGNQPQHFGDGTRLSIL.

The chain links TRBV6-5 to TRBJ2-1; possibly TRBD1 for D (5 bases). CDR1 is MNHEY and CDR2 is SVGAGI in the germline V gene. CDR3 length: 16 residues. V was pared by 0 bases and J by 3 bases, with 12 bases between. CDR3 sequence: CASSYSSQGYYNEQFF. In DNA, the CDR3 is TGTGCCAGCAGTTACTCTAGTCAGGGCTACTACAATGAGCAGTTCTTC.

This clone was detected once. V is TRBV6-5 and J is TRBJ1-2, with D unresolved. This CDR3 contains 13 residues. The ends were cut back, 2 bases at V and 8 bases at J, with 12 bases in the middle. Germline V lookup: CDR1 MNHEY, CDR2 SVGAGI. The CDR3 reads CASSYKWMGGYTF. CDR3 coding DNA: TGTGCCAGCAGTTACAAGTGGATGGGCGGCTACACCTTC.

The gene calls are TRBV27 and TRBJ2-7; TRBD1 matches at 7 bases. The CDR3 is made up of 14 amino acids. Per the germline V gene, CDR1 is MNHEY and CDR2 is SMNVEV (reference sequence). Trimming removed 6 bases from V and 0 bases from J; junction bases left unmatched: 5. The CDR3 nucleotides are TGTGCCAGCAGCCGACAGGGCCTCTCCTACGAGCAGTACTTC. Its protein is CASSRQGLSYEQYF.